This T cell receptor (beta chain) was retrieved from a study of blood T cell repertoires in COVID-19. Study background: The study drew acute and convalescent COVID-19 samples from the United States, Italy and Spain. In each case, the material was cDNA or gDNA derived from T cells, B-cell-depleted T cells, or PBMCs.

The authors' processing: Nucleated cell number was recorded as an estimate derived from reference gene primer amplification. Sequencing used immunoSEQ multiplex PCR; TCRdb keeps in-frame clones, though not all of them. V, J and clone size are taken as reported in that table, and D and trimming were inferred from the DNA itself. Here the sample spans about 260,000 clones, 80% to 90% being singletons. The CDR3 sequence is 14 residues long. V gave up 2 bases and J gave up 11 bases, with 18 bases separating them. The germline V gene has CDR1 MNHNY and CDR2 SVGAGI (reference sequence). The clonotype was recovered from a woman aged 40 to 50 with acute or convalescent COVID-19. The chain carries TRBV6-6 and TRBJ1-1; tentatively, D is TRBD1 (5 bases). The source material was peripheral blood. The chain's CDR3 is CASSYADIREEAFF. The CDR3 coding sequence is TGTGCCAGCAGTTACGCGGACATCCGGGAGGAGGCTTTCTTT.